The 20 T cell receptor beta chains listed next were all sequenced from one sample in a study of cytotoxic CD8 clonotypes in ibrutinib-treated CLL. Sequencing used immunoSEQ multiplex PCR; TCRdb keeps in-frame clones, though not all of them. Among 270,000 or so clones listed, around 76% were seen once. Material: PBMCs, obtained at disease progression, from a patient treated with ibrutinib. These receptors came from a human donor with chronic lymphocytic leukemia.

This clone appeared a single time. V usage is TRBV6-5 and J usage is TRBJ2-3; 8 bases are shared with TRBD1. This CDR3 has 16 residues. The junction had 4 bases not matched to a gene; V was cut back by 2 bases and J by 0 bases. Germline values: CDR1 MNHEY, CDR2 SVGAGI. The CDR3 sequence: CASSYGQGGSTDTQYF. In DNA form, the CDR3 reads TGTGCCAGCAGTTACGGACAGGGAGGTAGCACAGATACGCAGTATTTT.

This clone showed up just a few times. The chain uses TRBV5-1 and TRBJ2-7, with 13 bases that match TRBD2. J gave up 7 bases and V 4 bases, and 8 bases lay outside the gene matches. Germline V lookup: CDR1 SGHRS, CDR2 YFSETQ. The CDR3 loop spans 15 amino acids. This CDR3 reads CASSAGLAGEKEQYF. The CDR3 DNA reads TGCGCCAGCAGCGCAGGACTAGCGGGGGAGAAAGAGCAGTACTTC.

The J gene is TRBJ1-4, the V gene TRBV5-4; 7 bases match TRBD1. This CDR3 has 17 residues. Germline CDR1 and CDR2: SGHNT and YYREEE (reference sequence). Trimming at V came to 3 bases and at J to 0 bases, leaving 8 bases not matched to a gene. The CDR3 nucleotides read TGTGCCAGCAGCTGGGATACAGGGGACCCAACTAATGAAAAACTGTTTTTT. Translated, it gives CASSWDTGDPTNEKLFF.

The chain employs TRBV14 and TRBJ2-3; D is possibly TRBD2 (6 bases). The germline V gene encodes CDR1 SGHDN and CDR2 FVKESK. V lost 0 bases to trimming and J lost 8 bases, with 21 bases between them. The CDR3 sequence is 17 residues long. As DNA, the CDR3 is TGTGCCAGCAGCCAAGAAGTTTGGCTAGCGAGCAGAGCTACGCAGTATTTT. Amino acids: CASSQEVWLASRATQYF.

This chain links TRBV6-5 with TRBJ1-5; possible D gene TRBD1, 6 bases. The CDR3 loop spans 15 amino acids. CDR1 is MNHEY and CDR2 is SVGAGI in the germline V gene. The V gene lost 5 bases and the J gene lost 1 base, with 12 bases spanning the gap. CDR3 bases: TGTGCCAGCAGTCGCCGGGGGGCAAGCAATCAGCCCCAGCATTTT. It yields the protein CASSRRGASNQPQHF.

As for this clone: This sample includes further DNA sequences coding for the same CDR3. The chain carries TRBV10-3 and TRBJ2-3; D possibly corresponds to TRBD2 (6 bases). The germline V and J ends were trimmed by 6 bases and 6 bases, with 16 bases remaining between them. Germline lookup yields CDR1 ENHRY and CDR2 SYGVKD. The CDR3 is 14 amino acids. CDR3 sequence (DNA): TGTGCCATCAGGGGACTTCGGGAAGGGGATACGCAGTATTTT. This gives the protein CAIRGLREGDTQYF.

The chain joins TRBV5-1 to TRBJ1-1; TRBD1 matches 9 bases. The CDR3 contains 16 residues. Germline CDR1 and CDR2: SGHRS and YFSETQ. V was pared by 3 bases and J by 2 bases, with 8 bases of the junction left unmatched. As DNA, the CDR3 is TGCGCCAGCAGCTGGGGGACAGGGCTTTTAAACACTGAAGCTTTCTTT. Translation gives CASSWGTGLLNTEAFF.

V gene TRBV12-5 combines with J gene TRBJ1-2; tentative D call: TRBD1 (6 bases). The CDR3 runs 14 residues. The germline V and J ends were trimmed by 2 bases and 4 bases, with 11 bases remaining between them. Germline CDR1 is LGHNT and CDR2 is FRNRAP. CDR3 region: CASGLNRVGYGYTF. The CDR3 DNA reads TGTGCTAGTGGTTTGAACAGGGTCGGCTATGGCTACACCTTC.

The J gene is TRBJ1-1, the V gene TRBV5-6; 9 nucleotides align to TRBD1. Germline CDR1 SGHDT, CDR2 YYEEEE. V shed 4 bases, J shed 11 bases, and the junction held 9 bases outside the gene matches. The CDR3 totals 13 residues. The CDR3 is CASSSIGTGFAFF. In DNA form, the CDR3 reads TGTGCCAGCAGCAGTATCGGGACAGGGTTTGCTTTCTTT.

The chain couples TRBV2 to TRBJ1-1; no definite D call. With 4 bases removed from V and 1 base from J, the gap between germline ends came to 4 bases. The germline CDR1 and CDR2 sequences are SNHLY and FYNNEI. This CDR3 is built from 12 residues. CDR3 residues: CASSGQNTEAFF. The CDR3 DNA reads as TGTGCCAGCAGTGGGCAGAACACTGAAGCTTTCTTT.

The CDR3: CASSFRGGGEKLFF. The DNA for the CDR3 is TGTGCCAGCAGTTTCAGGGGAGGGGGCGAAAAACTGTTTTTT. The chain uses TRBV27 and TRBJ1-4; 7 bases are a match to TRBD1. The CDR3 has 14 residues. V trimming: 3 bases; J trimming: 8 bases; junction bases outside the gene matches: 6. Germline-derived CDR1 and CDR2 are MNHEY and SMNVEV (reference sequence).

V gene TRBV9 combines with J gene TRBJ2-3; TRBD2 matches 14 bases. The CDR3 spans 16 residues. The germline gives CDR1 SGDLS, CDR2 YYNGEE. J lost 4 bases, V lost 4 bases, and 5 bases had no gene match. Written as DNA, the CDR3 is TGTGCCAGCAGCCTCCGACTAGCGGGGGGGCCAGATACGCAGTATTTT. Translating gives CASSLRLAGGPDTQYF.

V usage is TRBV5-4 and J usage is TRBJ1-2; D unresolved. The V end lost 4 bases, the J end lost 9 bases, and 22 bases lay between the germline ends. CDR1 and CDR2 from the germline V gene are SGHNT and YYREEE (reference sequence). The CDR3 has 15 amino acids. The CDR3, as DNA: TGTGCCAGCAGCGTTGGCCAGCCTTATCCGGGGAGCTACACCTTC. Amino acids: CASSVGQPYPGSYTF. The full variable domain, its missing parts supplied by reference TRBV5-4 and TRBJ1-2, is ETGVTQSPTHLIKTRGQQVTLRCSSQSGHNTVSWYQQALGQGPQFIFQYYREEENGRGNFPPRFSGLQFPNYSSELNVNALELDDSALYLCASSVGQPYPGSYTFGSGTRLTVV.

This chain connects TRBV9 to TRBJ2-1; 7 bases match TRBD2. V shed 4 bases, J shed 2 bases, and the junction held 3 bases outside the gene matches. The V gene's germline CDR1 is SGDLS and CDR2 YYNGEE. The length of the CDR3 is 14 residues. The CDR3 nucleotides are TGTGCCAGCAGCCAAGGGACTACCTACAATGAGCAGTTCTTC. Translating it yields CASSQGTTYNEQFF.

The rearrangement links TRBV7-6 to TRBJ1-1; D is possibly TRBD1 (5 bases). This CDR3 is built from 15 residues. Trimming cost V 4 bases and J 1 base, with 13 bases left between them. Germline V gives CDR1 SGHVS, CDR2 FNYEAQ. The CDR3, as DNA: TGTGCCAGCAGCTCTAGAGGGGAGGGGAACACTGAAGCTTTCTTT. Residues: CASSSRGEGNTEAFF.

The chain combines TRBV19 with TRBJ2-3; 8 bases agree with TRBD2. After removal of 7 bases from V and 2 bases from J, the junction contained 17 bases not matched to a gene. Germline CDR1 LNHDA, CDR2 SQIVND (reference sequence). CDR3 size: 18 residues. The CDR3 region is CASTRDGGRPKITDTQYF. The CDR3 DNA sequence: TGTGCCAGTACGAGGGATGGCGGGAGGCCCAAAATCACAGATACGCAGTATTTT. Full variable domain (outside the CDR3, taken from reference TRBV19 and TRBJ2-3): DGGITQSPKYLFRKEGQNVTLSCEQNLNHDAMYWYRQDPGQGLRLIYYSQIVNDFQKGDIAEGYSVSREKKESFPLTVTSAQKNPTAFYLCASTRDGGRPKITDTQYFGPGTRLTVL.

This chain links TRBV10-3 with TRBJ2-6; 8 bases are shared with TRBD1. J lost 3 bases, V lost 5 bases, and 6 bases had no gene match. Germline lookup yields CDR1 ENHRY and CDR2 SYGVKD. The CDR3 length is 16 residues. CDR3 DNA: TGTGCCATCAGTAGGCAGGGGGCGGGTGGGGCCAACGTCCTGACTTTC. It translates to CAISRQGAGGANVLTF.

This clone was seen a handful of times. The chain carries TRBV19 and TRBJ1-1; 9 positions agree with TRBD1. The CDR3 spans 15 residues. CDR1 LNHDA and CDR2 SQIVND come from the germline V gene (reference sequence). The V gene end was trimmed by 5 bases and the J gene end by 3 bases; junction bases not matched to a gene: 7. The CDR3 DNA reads TGTGCCAGTAGTGGTGGACAGGGGAGGGACACTGAAGCTTTCTTT. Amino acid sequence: CASSGGQGRDTEAFF. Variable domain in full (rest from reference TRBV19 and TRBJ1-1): DGGITQSPKYLFRKEGQNVTLSCEQNLNHDAMYWYRQDPGQGLRLIYYSQIVNDFQKGDIAEGYSVSREKKESFPLTVTSAQKNPTAFYLCASSGGQGRDTEAFFGQGTRLTVV.

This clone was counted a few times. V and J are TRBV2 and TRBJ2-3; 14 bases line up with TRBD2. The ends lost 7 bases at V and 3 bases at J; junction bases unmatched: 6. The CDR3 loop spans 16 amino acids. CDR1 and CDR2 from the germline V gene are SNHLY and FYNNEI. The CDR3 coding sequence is TGTGCCAGCAATCCGACTAGCGGGGGGGTGACAGATACGCAGTATTTT. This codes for CASNPTSGGVTDTQYF. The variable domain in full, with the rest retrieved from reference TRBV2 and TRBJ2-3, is EPEVTQTPSHQVTQMGQEVILRCVPISNHLYFYWYRQILGQKVEFLVSFYNNEISEKSEIFDDQFSVERPDGSNFTLKIRSTKLEDSAMYFCASNPTSGGVTDTQYFGPGTRLTVL.

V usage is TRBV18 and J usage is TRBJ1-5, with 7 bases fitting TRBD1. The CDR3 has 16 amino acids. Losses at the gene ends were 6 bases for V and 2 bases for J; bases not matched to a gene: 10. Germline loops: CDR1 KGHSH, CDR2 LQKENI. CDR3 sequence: CASSPRTGLGNQPQHF. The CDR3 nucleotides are TGTGCCAGCTCTCCCCGGACAGGCTTGGGCAATCAGCCCCAGCATTTT.